This T cell receptor (beta chain) comes out of a study of shared clonotypes between healthy human individuals. Study as a whole: The donor group consisted of two women and three men, aged 18 to 49.

Naivety among CD8 cells was defined by CD45RO negativity and positive CCR7 selection, thereby excluding terminally differentiated effector memory CD45RA+ cells. Generated by immunoSEQ multiplex PCR, the TCRdb table keeps only in-frame clones and is missing some. This table has about 700,000 clones, 90% to 95% appearing once. The material sequenced was naive CD8+ T cells sorted from blood. This sequence originates from a man aged 25 to 40 in good health.

The CDR3 DNA sequence: TGTGCCAGCAGGCCCAGCGCCGGCCTTTACAATGAGCAGTTCTTC. As protein: CASRPSAGLYNEQFF. The V and J genes are TRBV27 and TRBJ2-1; the D is unclear. Trimming pared 6 bases from V and 4 bases from J, leaving 16 bases between. Germline CDR1 MNHEY, CDR2 SMNVEV (reference sequence). The CDR3 sequence is 15 residues long.